Included here is one TCR beta chain sequence, with context. Antigen unknown. Assay used: immunoSEQ multiplex PCR; TCRdb lists only in-frame clones, some missing. The sample lists under 1,100,000 clones; around 78% were seen once. Subsets obtained from CD4+ cells comprised CD45RA+ naive and CD45RA-negative memory cells. The sample comes from a study of shared clonotypes between healthy human individuals. Study summary: Three CD4 naive, three CD4 memory, two CD8 naive and one CD8 memory plate were used per donor. The study's findings and limits: When naive CD4 clonotypes were compared across a handful of donors, approximately 5% were shared.

From germline, CDR1 is LNHDA and CDR2 SQIVND (reference sequence). Trimming took off 6 bases at V and 0 bases at J, with 17 bases between the two ends. There are 16 residues in the CDR3. This chain links TRBV19 with TRBJ1-1, with D possibly TRBD1 on 5 matching bases. Sequenced input: memory CD4+ T cells from PBMCs. Described subset: CD45RA-negative fraction. This TCR came from a man younger than 30 in good health. Some clones in this sample may be carry-over from other donors' samples. CDR3 loop: CASSLEYRSMNTEAFF. The CDR3 nucleotides are TGTGCCAGTAGCCTTGAATACAGGAGTATGAACACTGAAGCTTTCTTT.